Below, 3 T cell receptor beta chains from the same sample are listed, as sequenced in a study of identical twins. Each CDR3 protein gets one entry after TCRdb re-called the 5' RACE reads with MiXCR. Of under 250,000 distinct CDR3 sequences in the sample, 6.5% to 9% are singletons; the top ten hold roughly 5%. These records were also assigned to another study, of yellow fever vaccine responses in identical twins.

Sequences were obtained from CD8+ T cells sorted from blood. The receptors were sampled from a woman aged 18-35 years in good health.

This clonotype was seen only a few times. The chain employs TRBV20-1 and TRBJ1-1; D may be TRBD1 (6 bases). CDR1 DFQATT and CDR2 SNEGSKA come from the germline V gene (reference sequence). Trimming removed 4 bases from V and 8 bases from J, with 14 bases in between. The CDR3 has 12 residues. CDR3 amino acids: CSATEDSREAFF. The CDR3 region has the DNA TGCAGTGCTACGGAGGACAGTAGAGAAGCTTTCTTT.

Concerning this clonotype itself: Since a much larger clone is just one base distant, this may be a read error. J is TRBJ2-1 and V is TRBV4-1, with D possibly being TRBD2 (6 bases). The V gene's germline CDR1 is MGHRA and CDR2 YSYEKL. The ends were cut back, 3 bases at V and 0 bases at J, with 15 bases in the middle. The CDR3 covers 17 residues. The CDR3 DNA sequence: TGCGCCAGCAGCCATGATGGTCTAGCGTCCTCCTACAATGAGCAGTTCTTC. Translation: CASSHDGLASSYNEQFF.

This clonotype showed up just a few times. The chain uses TRBV12-3 or TRBV12-4 and TRBJ2-3; TRBD1 is a possible D gene (6 bases). Trimming removed 5 bases at V and 5 bases at J, with 14 bases between. This CDR3 is 14 amino acids long. CDR3: CASSGTGSRDTQYF. CDR3 nucleotide sequence: TGTGCCAGCAGTGGAACAGGGTCGAGAGATACGCAGTATTTT.